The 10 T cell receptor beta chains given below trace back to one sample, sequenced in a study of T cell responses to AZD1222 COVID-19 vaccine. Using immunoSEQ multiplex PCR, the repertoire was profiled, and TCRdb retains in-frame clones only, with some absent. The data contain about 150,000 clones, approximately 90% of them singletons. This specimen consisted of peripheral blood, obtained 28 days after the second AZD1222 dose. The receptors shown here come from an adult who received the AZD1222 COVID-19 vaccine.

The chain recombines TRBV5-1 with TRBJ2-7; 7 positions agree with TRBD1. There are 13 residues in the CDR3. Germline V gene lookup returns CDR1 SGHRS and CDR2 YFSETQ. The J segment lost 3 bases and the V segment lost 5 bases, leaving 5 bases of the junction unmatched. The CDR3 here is CASSPTGVYEQYF. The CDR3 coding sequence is TGCGCCAGCAGTCCAACAGGGGTCTACGAGCAGTACTTC.

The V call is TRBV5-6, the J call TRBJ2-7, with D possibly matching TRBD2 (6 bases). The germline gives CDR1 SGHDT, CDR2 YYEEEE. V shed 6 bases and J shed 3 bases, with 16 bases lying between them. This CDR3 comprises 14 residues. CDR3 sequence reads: CASNQWDSRYEQYF. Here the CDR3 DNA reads TGTGCCAGCAACCAGTGGGACTCTCGCTACGAGCAGTACTTC.

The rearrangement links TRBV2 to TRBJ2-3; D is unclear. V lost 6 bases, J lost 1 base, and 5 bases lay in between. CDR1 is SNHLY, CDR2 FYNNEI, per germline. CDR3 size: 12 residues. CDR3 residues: CASRFGTDTQYF. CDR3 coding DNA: TGTGCCAGCAGGTTCGGCACAGATACGCAGTATTTT.

The CDR3 here is CATSDPGQAEETQYF. DNA of the CDR3: TGTGCCACCAGTGATCCCGGACAGGCGGAAGAGACCCAGTACTTC. The chain couples TRBV24-1 to TRBJ2-5; 7 positions agree with TRBD1. With 3 bases clipped from V and 3 bases from J, the junction kept 6 bases outside the gene matches. The germline V gene has CDR1 KGHDR and CDR2 SFDVKD. This CDR3 has 15 amino acids.

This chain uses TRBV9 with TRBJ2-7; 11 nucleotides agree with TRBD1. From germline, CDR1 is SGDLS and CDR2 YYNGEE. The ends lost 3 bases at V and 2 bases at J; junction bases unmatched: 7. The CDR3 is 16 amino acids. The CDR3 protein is CASSERPGQGAYEQYF. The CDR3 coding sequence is TGTGCCAGCAGCGAGCGGCCGGGACAGGGGGCCTACGAGCAGTACTTC.

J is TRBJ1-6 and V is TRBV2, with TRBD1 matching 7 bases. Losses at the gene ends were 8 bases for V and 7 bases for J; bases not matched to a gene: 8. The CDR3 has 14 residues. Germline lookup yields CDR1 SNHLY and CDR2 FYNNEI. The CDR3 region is CASSSLTGNSPLHF. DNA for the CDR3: TGTGCCAGCTCCTCACTGACAGGGAATTCACCCCTCCACTTT.

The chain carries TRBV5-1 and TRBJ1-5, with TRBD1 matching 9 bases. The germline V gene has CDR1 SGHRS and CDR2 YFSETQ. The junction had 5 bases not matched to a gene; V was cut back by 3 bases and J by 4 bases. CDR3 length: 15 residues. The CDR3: CASSSGQGFNQPQHF. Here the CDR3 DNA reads TGCGCCAGCAGCTCGGGACAGGGTTTTAATCAGCCCCAGCATTTT.

CDR3 in DNA: TGTGCCAGCAAGGACAGGGCGAGGGATGGCTACACCTTC. It is translated as CASKDRARDGYTF. The genes are TRBV28 and TRBJ1-2, with 8 nucleotides matching TRBD1. The CDR3 is 13 residues long. Per the germline V gene, CDR1 is MDHEN and CDR2 is SYDVKM. The junction had 7 bases not matched to a gene; V was cut back by 7 bases and J by 6 bases.

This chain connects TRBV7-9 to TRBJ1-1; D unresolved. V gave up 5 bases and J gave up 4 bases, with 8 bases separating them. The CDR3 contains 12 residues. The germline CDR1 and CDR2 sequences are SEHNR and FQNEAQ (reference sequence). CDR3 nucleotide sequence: TGTGCCAGCAGCCCGGGTAGCACTGAAGCTTTCTTT. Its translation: CASSPGSTEAFF.

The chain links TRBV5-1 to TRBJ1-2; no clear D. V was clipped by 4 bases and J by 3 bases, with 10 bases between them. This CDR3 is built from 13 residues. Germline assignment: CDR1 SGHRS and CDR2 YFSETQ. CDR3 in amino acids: CASSGYSYYGYTF. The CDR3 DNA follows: TGCGCCAGCAGCGGCTATTCGTACTATGGCTACACCTTC.